The 18 T cell receptor beta chains below were found in one sample sequenced in a study of cytomegalovirus exposure and HLA in healthy donors. With 60 Vbeta and 13 Jbeta primers, the PCR was carried out. TCRdb keeps only in-frame clones here, not all; method: immunoSEQ multiplex PCR. The sample contains 100,000 to 150,000 clones, 60% to 85% of which appear only once. Sample: PBMCs. Receptor source: a woman in her late teens or twenties in good health and CMV-seronegative.

The V and J genes are TRBV6-1 and TRBJ1-2; 7 bases line up with TRBD1. The V segment lost 4 bases and the J segment 8 bases; nucleotides outside the gene matches: 7. The CDR3 is made up of 13 amino acids. Germline assignment: CDR1 MNHNS and CDR2 SASEGT. DNA of the CDR3: TGTGCCAGCAGTGCCACAGGGGTCAGGGGCTACACCTTC. Translating gives CASSATGVRGYTF.

V and J are TRBV29-1 and TRBJ1-1; no clear D. The ends were cut back, 5 bases at V and 0 bases at J, with 16 bases in the middle. The germline gives CDR1 SQVTM, CDR2 ANQGSEA. CDR3 length: 15 amino acids. CDR3 nucleotide sequence: TGCAGCGTTCTTAACCCATCACTCATGAACACTGAAGCTTTCTTT. Its translation: CSVLNPSLMNTEAFF.

The chain links TRBV4-1 to TRBJ2-1, with D perhaps TRBD2 (6 bases). V was trimmed by 0 bases and J by 13 bases, leaving 13 bases between them. The CDR3 has 13 amino acids. The germline CDR1 and CDR2 sequences are MGHRA and YSYEKL. In DNA, the CDR3 is TGCGCCAGCAGCCAAGAACCCATAGCGGCTCAGTTCTTC. The encoded protein is CASSQEPIAAQFF.

V usage is TRBV6-1 and J usage is TRBJ2-1; TRBD1 is a possible D gene (6 bases). The germline gives CDR1 MNHNS, CDR2 SASEGT. CDR3 length: 11 residues. Trimming removed 7 bases from V and 11 bases from J, with 12 bases in between. In nucleotides, the CDR3 is TGTGCCAGCACCAACCAGGGGAAGCAGTTCTTC. Its protein product is CASTNQGKQFF.

The V call is TRBV5-6, the J call TRBJ2-1, with 12 bases matching TRBD2. The germline CDR1 and CDR2 sequences are SGHDT and YYEEEE. V trimming: 4 bases; J trimming: 4 bases; junction bases outside the gene matches: 3. The CDR3 spans 15 residues. CDR3 region: CASSLGTSGYNEQFF. Here the CDR3 DNA reads TGTGCCAGCAGCCTAGGGACTAGCGGGTACAATGAGCAGTTCTTC.

The rearrangement joins TRBV28 to TRBJ1-4, with D uncertain. Trimming shortened V by 4 bases and J by 5 bases, and 5 bases separated the two germline ends. CDR1 and CDR2 (germline): MDHEN, SYDVKM. CDR3 size: 12 residues. The CDR3 nucleotides read TGTGCCAGCAGTTACCGGAATGAAAAACTGTTTTTT. This translates into CASSYRNEKLFF. Based on the CDR3 plus reference TRBV28 and TRBJ1-4, the full variable domain is DVKVTQSSRYLVKRTGEKVFLECVQDMDHENMFWYRQDPGLGLRLIYFSYDVKMKEKGDIPEGYSVSREKKERFSLILESASTNQTSMYLCASSYRNEKLFFGSGTQLSVL.

DNA for the CDR3: TGCGCCAGCAGCCAAGAGACAGGCTACGAGCAGTACTTC. Encoded protein: CASSQETGYEQYF. The chain links TRBV4-1 to TRBJ2-7; D perhaps matches TRBD1 (6 bases). V was clipped by 0 bases and J by 3 bases, with 6 bases between them. In germline, CDR1 is MGHRA, CDR2 YSYEKL. The length of the CDR3 is 13 residues.

The CDR3 spells CASSLSQNNEQFF. The CDR3 DNA reads as TGCGCCAGCAGCTTGAGCCAAAACAATGAGCAGTTCTTC. The J gene is TRBJ2-1, the V gene TRBV5-1; D is uncertain. CDR1 is SGHRS, CDR2 YFSETQ, per germline. The V end was cut by 1 base, the J end by 5 bases, with 7 bases between. The CDR3 has 13 amino acids. Looking up the rest from reference TRBV5-1 and TRBJ2-1 gives the full variable domain: KAGVTQTPRYLIKTRGQQVTLSCSPISGHRSVSWYQQTPGQGLQFLFEYFSETQRNKGNFPGRFSGRQFSNSRSEMNVSTLELGDSALYLCASSLSQNNEQFFGPGTRLTVL.

V is TRBV6-5 and J is TRBJ1-1; tentative D call: TRBD1 (6 bases). CDR3 size: 13 residues. The germline V gene encodes CDR1 MNHEY and CDR2 SVGAGI. V was clipped by 11 bases and J by 4 bases, with 17 bases between them. The CDR3 protein is CAASTGYGTEAFF. The CDR3 DNA is TGTGCCGCATCAACAGGGTACGGCACTGAAGCTTTCTTT.

The chain carries TRBV7-2 and TRBJ2-7; D remains ambiguous. Trimming cost V 1 base and J 1 base, with 8 bases left between them. The germline V gene has CDR1 SGHTA and CDR2 FQGNSA. The CDR3 is 14 amino acids. CDR3 protein: CASSLGQASYEQYF. The CDR3 DNA is TGTGCCAGCAGCTTAGGGCAGGCTTCCTACGAGCAGTACTTC.

In this sample, this clone turned up a few times. The chain has TRBV5-1 and TRBJ1-3; 9 bases are a match to TRBD1. Germline V CDR1 and CDR2: SGHRS, YFSETQ. The trim removed 0 bases at V and 0 bases at J, leaving 7 bases unmatched. The CDR3 runs 18 residues. The CDR3 nucleotides are TGCGCCAGCAGCTTGGGGGACAGGGTTGCCGGCTCTGGAAACACCATATATTTT. As protein: CASSLGDRVAGSGNTIYF.

J is TRBJ1-2 and V is TRBV19; 10 bases are shared with TRBD1. The CDR3 totals 15 residues. Trimming cost V 9 bases and J 2 bases; bases outside gene matches: 9. The germline V gene has CDR1 LNHDA and CDR2 SQIVND (reference sequence). CDR3 DNA sequence: TGTGCCAGCCATTTCGTGGGACAGGGGAACTATGGCTACACCTTC. Translating it yields CASHFVGQGNYGYTF.

The chain links TRBV15 to TRBJ1-1; 8 bases are a match to TRBD1. The CDR3 covers 18 residues. The germline gives CDR1 LNHNV, CDR2 YYDKDF (reference sequence). With 2 bases clipped from V and 4 bases from J, the junction kept 15 bases outside the gene matches. CDR3 DNA: TGTGCCACCAGCAGACCTAGAGACAGGGGAAAGGGTAGCACTGAAGCTTTCTTT. Translation: CATSRPRDRGKGSTEAFF.

This chain uses TRBV7-9 with TRBJ1-3; TRBD1 might be the D (5 bases). V lost 2 bases and J 0 bases, leaving 8 bases between the germline ends. CDR3 length: 15 amino acids. Germline CDR1 reads SEHNR; CDR2 reads FQNEAQ (reference sequence). CDR3 coding DNA: TGTGCCAGCAGCTTACACAGGAACTCTGGAAACACCATATATTTT. Translated: CASSLHRNSGNTIYF. Based on the CDR3 plus reference TRBV7-9 and TRBJ1-3, the full variable domain is DTGVSQNPRHKITKRGQNVTFRCDPISEHNRLYWYRQTLGQGPEFLTYFQNEAQLEKSRLLSDRFSAERPKGSFSTLEIQRTEQGDSAMYLCASSLHRNSGNTIYFGEGSWLTVV.

The rearrangement links TRBV5-1 to TRBJ2-1; TRBD2 aligns across 12 bases. Trimming took 4 bases from V and 3 from J; bases not matched to a gene: 2. This CDR3 contains 15 residues. CDR1 SGHRS and CDR2 YFSETQ come from the germline V gene. The CDR3 DNA reads as TGCGCCAGCAGCGTGACTAGCGGGGGCTACAATGAGCAGTTCTTC. Protein product: CASSVTSGGYNEQFF.

V usage is TRBV30 and J usage is TRBJ2-1, with 9 bases aligning to TRBD2. The trim removed 6 bases at V and 4 bases at J, leaving 13 bases unmatched. Germline values: CDR1 GTSNPN, CDR2 SVGIG (reference sequence). The CDR3 runs to 16 residues. In nucleotides, the CDR3 is TGTGCCTGCCCCCTTAAGGGTCTAGCGGGATACAATGAGCAGTTCTTC. Protein product: CACPLKGLAGYNEQFF.

The V and J genes are TRBV5-6 and TRBJ2-3, with TRBD2 identical over 12 bases. Germline V gene data show CDR1 as SGHDT and CDR2 as YYEEEE. The CDR3 sequence is 14 residues long. V was pared by 3 bases and J by 5 bases, with 1 base of the junction left unmatched. The CDR3 spells CASSSGLAGDTQYF. In DNA, the CDR3 is TGTGCCAGCAGCTCGGGACTAGCGGGAGATACGCAGTATTTT.

The chain links TRBV10-3 to TRBJ1-1; TRBD1 matches 10 bases. Germline lookup yields CDR1 ENHRY and CDR2 SYGVKD. The CDR3 spans 11 residues. Trimming at V came to 7 bases and at J to 14 bases, leaving 7 bases not matched to a gene. For the CDR3, the DNA is TGTGCCATCAAAAAGACAGGGGGCCTATTCTTT. Translated: CAIKKTGGLFF.